Listed below are T cell receptor beta chains from one sample, sequenced in a study of OX40 agonist ivuxolimab in advanced cancers. Assay used: immunoSEQ multiplex PCR; TCRdb lists only in-frame clones, some missing. The data show around 20,000 clones, around 82% seen once. This specimen was CD4+ or CD8+ T cells sorted from blood, taken in a trial of the OX40 agonist ivuxolimab. The receptors here all came from an adult with an advanced solid tumor such as melanoma, head and neck, liver or kidney cancer. The CDR3 runs from the conserved cysteine through the conserved F or W. The D gene is left open where the match is weak. The size of a clone is reported for some rows only, either as once, few or many, or as a class for expanded clones.

>NA|TRBJ2-2|TRBV2|NA
CANAESYNTGELFF
TGTGCCAATGCGGAGTCTTATAACACCGGGGAGCTGTTTTTT
>NA|TRBJ2-7|TRBV29-1|NA
CSVEVAAERRF
TGCAGCGTTGAAGTAGCAGCGGAGCGTCGCTTC
>NA|TRBJ1-1|TRBV2|NA
CASSESQGRRNTEAFF
TGTGCCAGCAGTGAATCACAAGGGAGGAGGAACACTGAAGCTTTCTTT
>NA|TRBJ1-2|TRBV9|NA
CASSAGDGSLYGYTF
TGTGCCAGCAGCGCAGGGGACGGGTCTCTCTATGGCTACACCTTC
>NA|TRBJ2-7|TRBV28|NA
CASSLASSFYEQYF
TGTGCCAGCAGTTTGGCCTCTTCGTTTTACGAGCAGTACTTC
>NA|TRBJ2-2|TRBV7-6|NA
CASSLGGSNTGELFF
TGTGCCAGCAGCTTAGGGGGCAGTAACACCGGGGAGCTGTTTTTT
>TRBD1|TRBJ2-1|TRBV18|NA
CASSPNPGTGGNEQFF
TGTGCCAGCTCACCGAATCCCGGGACAGGGGGCAATGAGCAGTTCTTC
>NA|TRBJ1-5|TRBV15|NA
CATSRDRGPSNQPQHF
TGTGCCACCAGCAGGGACCGGGGTCCTTCCAATCAGCCCCAGCATTTT
>TRBD2|TRBJ2-1|TRBV2|NA
CASISRLAGGDEQFF
TGTGCCAGCATCAGCCGACTAGCGGGGGGCGATGAGCAGTTCTTC
>NA|TRBJ1-1|TRBV9|NA
CASSPRQGQSTEAFF
TGTGCCAGCAGCCCTCGCCAGGGGCAGAGCACTGAAGCTTTCTTT
>TRBD2|TRBJ2-5|TRBV7-2|NA
CASSLAASGETQYF
TGTGCCAGCAGCTTAGCAGCTAGCGGAGAGACCCAGTACTTC
>NA|TRBJ2-7|TRBV30|NA
CALGLYEQYF
TGTGCCCTTGGATTATACGAGCAGTACTTC
>NA|TRBJ1-1|TRBV6-5|once
CASSKQGAVTEAFF
TGTGCCAGCAGTAAACAGGGTGCGGTTACTGAAGCTTTCTTT
>NA|TRBJ2-7|TRBV5-6|NA
CASSLAYRVDEQYF
TGTGCCAGCAGCTTGGCCTATAGGGTCGACGAGCAGTACTTC
>TRBD2|TRBJ2-3|TRBV5-3|NA
CARRLRLAGGTDTQYF
TGTGCCAGAAGACTACGGCTAGCGGGGGGCACAGATACGCAGTATTTT